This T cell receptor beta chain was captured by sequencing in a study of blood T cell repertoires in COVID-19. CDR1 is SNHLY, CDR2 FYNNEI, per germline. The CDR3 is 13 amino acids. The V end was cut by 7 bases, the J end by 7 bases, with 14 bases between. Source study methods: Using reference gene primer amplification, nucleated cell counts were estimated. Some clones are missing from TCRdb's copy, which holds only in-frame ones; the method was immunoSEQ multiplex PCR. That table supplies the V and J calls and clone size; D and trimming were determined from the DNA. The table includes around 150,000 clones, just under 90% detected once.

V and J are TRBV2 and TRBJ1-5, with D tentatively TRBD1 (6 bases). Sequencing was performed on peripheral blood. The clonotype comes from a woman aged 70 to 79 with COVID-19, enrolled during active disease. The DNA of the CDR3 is TGTGCCAGCAAAGACAGGTTAGACCAGCCCCAGCATTTT. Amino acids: CASKDRLDQPQHF.